In this sample, the clone carrying this TCR beta chain turned up a few times. This entry comes from a study of T cells after yellow fever vaccination. TCRdb recomputed calls from the 5' RACE reads with MiXCR, one row per CDR3 protein. The table shows 400,000 or so distinct CDR3 sequences, with 6.2% occurring only once. Between the trimmed V and J ends, which lost 4 bases and 2 bases, there was a span of 8 bases. Germline lookup yields CDR1 SGHTA and CDR2 FQGNSA. This CDR3 has 13 amino acids. This TCR was sampled from a man younger than 45 who received the YFV17D yellow fever vaccine. The rearrangement uses TRBV7-2 and TRBJ1-1, with no clear D. The sequencing here drew on PBMCs, taken 5 days after the yellow fever booster vaccination. The CDR3 spells CASSSGPNTEAFF. Written as DNA, the CDR3 is TGTGCCAGCAGCTCCGGACCTAACACTGAAGCTTTCTTT.